The next 19 T cell receptor beta chains were all read from a single sample in a study of blood T cell repertoires in COVID-19. Data came from immunoSEQ multiplex PCR; TCRdb stores just in-frame clones and leaves some out. This sample has around 230,000 clones, with 75% to 90% found just once. Material for sequencing was PBMCs or T cells enriched from blood (not recorded which). The receptors shown here come from a man aged 35-49 years who had recovered from COVID-19.

The rearrangement joins TRBV18 to TRBJ1-4; weak D call: TRBD1 (5 bases). Germline CDR1 KGHSH, CDR2 LQKENI. The CDR3 runs 14 residues. V shed 5 bases and J shed 7 bases, with 14 bases lying between them. The CDR3, as DNA: TGTGCCAGCTCAGGAGGGGTCGGAATTGAAAAACTGTTTTTT. Its protein product is CASSGGVGIEKLFF.

The chain couples TRBV3-1 (or the pseudogene TRBV3-2) to TRBJ1-1; TRBD1 is a possible D gene (6 bases). The length of the CDR3 is 12 residues. V lost 6 bases, J lost 7 bases, and 12 bases lay in between. The V gene's germline CDR1 is LGHDT and CDR2 YNNKEL (reference sequence). The CDR3 bases are TGTGCCAGCAGATCACAGGGATTTGAAGCTTTCTTT. Translating gives CASRSQGFEAFF.

This chain connects TRBV7-9 to TRBJ2-6; D unresolved. Germline V lookup: CDR1 SEHNR, CDR2 FQNEAQ (reference sequence). V dropped 7 bases and J dropped 8 bases, with 15 bases sitting between them. The CDR3 sequence is 14 residues long. The CDR3 sequence is CASTLPTLTNVLTF. Written as DNA, the CDR3 is TGTGCCAGCACACTTCCCACGCTGACCAACGTCCTGACTTTC.

A remark on this clone: Other nucleotide sequences in the sample specify the same CDR3. The genes are TRBV18 and TRBJ2-2, with unresolved D. V was pared by 3 bases and J by 5 bases, with 7 bases between. The CDR3 is 13 amino acids. Germline lookup yields CDR1 KGHSH and CDR2 LQKENI. The CDR3 is CASSPTWTGELFF. The CDR3 bases are TGTGCCAGCTCACCGACATGGACCGGGGAGCTGTTTTTT.

The chain combines TRBV7-3 with TRBJ2-1; TRBD1 aligns across 10 bases. The V gene end was trimmed by 5 bases and the J gene end by 7 bases; junction bases not matched to a gene: 8. Germline CDR1 is SGHTA and CDR2 is FQGTGA. This CDR3 is built from 15 residues. This CDR3 is CASSPRDRGSNEQFF. The CDR3 coding sequence is TGTGCCAGCAGCCCGAGGGACAGGGGAAGTAATGAGCAGTTCTTC.

This chain uses TRBV13 with TRBJ2-5; TRBD1 agrees at 8 bases. The CDR3 has 15 amino acids. Losses at the gene ends were 5 bases for V and 3 bases for J; bases not matched to a gene: 8. The germline CDR1 and CDR2 sequences are PRHDT and FYEKMQ (reference sequence). CDR3 coding DNA: TGTGCCAGCAGCCCCACCCAGGGGGCGGAAGAGACCCAGTACTTC. Encoded protein: CASSPTQGAEETQYF.

The chain employs TRBV10-3 and TRBJ1-2, with D possibly matching TRBD1 (6 bases). The CDR3 runs to 16 residues. Trimming cost V 0 bases and J 8 bases, with 19 bases left between them. Germline loops: CDR1 ENHRY, CDR2 SYGVKD. CDR3 in amino acids: CAISESTQGLVEGYTF. The CDR3 nucleotides read TGTGCCATCAGTGAGTCGACTCAGGGGCTCGTAGAGGGCTACACCTTC.

This clone was recorded only once. This chain connects TRBV4-2 to TRBJ2-7; 8 bases match TRBD2. CDR3 size: 14 residues. From germline, CDR1 is LGHNA and CDR2 YNFKEQ. The V and J ends lost 1 base and 4 bases, in that order; junction bases with no gene match: 3. This CDR3 is CASSQATSGYEQYF. The CDR3 DNA reads TGTGCCAGCAGCCAAGCCACTAGCGGATACGAGCAGTACTTC.

The V call is TRBV5-4, the J call TRBJ2-5, with 10 bases that match TRBD2. Germline V gene data show CDR1 as SGHNT and CDR2 as YYREEE (reference sequence). J lost 1 base, V lost 4 bases, and 4 bases had no gene match. This CDR3 has 15 amino acids. In DNA, the CDR3 is TGTGCCAGCAGCACCCTAGCGGGGGTCCAAGAGACCCAGTACTTC. It specifies CASSTLAGVQETQYF.

This chain connects TRBV12-5 to TRBJ2-1; D call uncertain. The CDR3 totals 14 residues. The V gene lost 6 bases and the J gene lost 6 bases, with 15 bases spanning the gap. CDR1 is LGHNT, CDR2 FRNRAP, per germline. The CDR3 bases are TGTGCTAGTGGCCCCGCGAGGATGGGCAATGAGCAGTTCTTC. Protein sequence: CASGPARMGNEQFF.

The chain has TRBV11-2 and TRBJ2-4; D is undetermined. The ends were cut back, 3 bases at V and 2 bases at J, with 5 bases in the middle. Germline V gene data show CDR1 as SGHAT and CDR2 as FQNNGV. There are 13 residues in the CDR3. The CDR3 DNA is TGTGCCAGCAGCTTCGACTCCAAAAACATTCAGTACTTC. Its protein is CASSFDSKNIQYF.

This rearrangement joins TRBV7-3 to TRBJ2-2; TRBD2 matches 12 bases. CDR1 is SGHTA, CDR2 FQGTGA, per germline. The CDR3 is made up of 18 amino acids. V trimming: 5 bases; J trimming: 0 bases; junction bases outside the gene matches: 7. CDR3 sequence reads: CASSPGLAGLANTGELFF. The CDR3 DNA reads TGTGCCAGCAGCCCGGGACTAGCGGGCCTCGCGAACACCGGGGAGCTGTTTTTT.

V usage is TRBV21-1 and J usage is TRBJ2-7; TRBD2 was called by the table and not checked on the DNA. TRBV21-1 is flagged as a pseudogene. CDR3 length: 16 amino acids. The CDR3 protein is CASAPYKERELNEQYF. DNA for the CDR3: TGTGCCAGCGCTCCCTATAAGGAGCGGGAGCTGAACGAGCAGTACTTC.

The chain couples TRBV18 to TRBJ1-3, with 7 bases that match TRBD1. The CDR3 spans 20 residues. Germline assignment: CDR1 KGHSH and CDR2 LQKENI. The V segment lost 8 bases and the J segment 0 bases; nucleotides outside the gene matches: 22. The CDR3 reads CASLPVRGGDRAHSGNTIYF. As DNA, the CDR3 is TGTGCCAGCCTCCCGGTACGGGGAGGAGACAGGGCCCACTCTGGAAACACCATATATTTT.

The chain joins TRBV6-5 to TRBJ1-1; D not certain. This CDR3 contains 13 residues. The V gene's germline CDR1 is MNHEY and CDR2 SVGAGI. V lost 2 bases, J lost 1 base, and 5 bases lay in between. CDR3 sequence reads: CASSYEGNTEAFF. CDR3 coding DNA: TGTGCCAGCAGTTACGAGGGGAACACTGAAGCTTTCTTT.

The chain employs TRBV7-8 and TRBJ1-2, with D perhaps TRBD1 (5 bases). Germline V gene sequence: CDR1 SGHVS, CDR2 FQNEAQ. V was cut by 5 bases and J by 3 bases, with 7 bases left in between. CDR3 length equals 12 residues. The CDR3 region is CASSPRDYGYTF. CDR3 sequence (DNA): TGTGCCAGCAGCCCCAGGGACTATGGCTACACCTTC.

V gene TRBV4-2 combines with J gene TRBJ1-1; 8 bases match TRBD1. CDR1 is LGHNA and CDR2 is YNFKEQ in the germline V gene. The CDR3 is 16 amino acids. Trimming at V came to 0 bases and at J to 1 base, leaving 4 bases not matched to a gene. The CDR3 sequence is CASSQELDRGNTEAFF. The CDR3 DNA sequence: TGTGCCAGCAGCCAAGAACTTGACAGGGGGAACACTGAAGCTTTCTTT.

This CDR3 is CAISERGLAGAITGELFF. The CDR3 bases are TGTGCCATCAGTGAGCGAGGACTAGCGGGGGCCATCACCGGGGAGCTGTTTTTT. The V gene is TRBV10-3, the J gene TRBJ2-2; 13 positions match TRBD2. The CDR3 has 18 amino acids. CDR1 ENHRY and CDR2 SYGVKD come from the germline V gene. V lost 2 bases and J lost 4; bases outside the gene matches: 7.

This clone was observed once. This rearrangement joins TRBV5-1 to TRBJ2-1; no reliable D call. The germline V gene has CDR1 SGHRS and CDR2 YFSETQ. V lost 2 bases, J lost 5 bases, and 8 bases lay in between. The CDR3 extends over 13 amino acids. The chain's CDR3 is CASSFSVDNEQFF. CDR3 sequence (DNA): TGCGCCAGCAGCTTCTCTGTAGACAATGAGCAGTTCTTC. Combining the CDR3 with reference TRBV5-1 and TRBJ2-1 gives the whole variable domain KAGVTQTPRYLIKTRGQQVTLSCSPISGHRSVSWYQQTPGQGLQFLFEYFSETQRNKGNFPGRFSGRQFSNSRSEMNVSTLELGDSALYLCASSFSVDNEQFFGPGTRLTVL.